Listed here are 8 T cell receptor beta chains from one sample, sequenced in a study of blood T cell repertoires in COVID-19 (dated by TCRdb to the early 2020s). Receptor amplification or capture employed the immunoSEQ multiplex PCR assay. Sourced from immuneACCESS, this table was stored by TCRdb with only in-frame sequences that have V and J called. A share of the clones is absent; for the studies checked, an unresolved V gene accounts for under half, and the remainder has no known explanation. In all, the sample holds about 360,000 clones, and about four fifths of those were seen once. The ten largest clonotypes hold more than 0.85% of the sample. Sequences were obtained from peripheral blood. These receptors originate from a human donor with acute or convalescent COVID-19. The donor label of this sample is uncertain.

The rearrangement joins TRBV5-4 to TRBJ1-1; 10 bases are shared with TRBD1. Germline CDR1 and CDR2: SGHNT and YYREEE (reference sequence). Unmatched junction bases numbered 5, after V lost 1 base and J lost 5 bases. CDR3 length equals 15 residues. The CDR3, as DNA: TGTGCCAGCAGCTTGAGGGACAGGGGCTGGACTGAAGCTTTCTTT. It encodes CASSLRDRGWTEAFF.

The rearrangement joins TRBV12-3 or TRBV12-4 to TRBJ2-5; D not resolved. CDR3 length equals 13 residues. V was trimmed by 5 bases and J by 4 bases, leaving 11 bases between them. CDR3 sequence: CASSANSGETQYF. The CDR3, as DNA: TGTGCCAGCAGTGCCAACAGTGGAGAGACCCAGTACTTC.

This clone was observed a single time. The chain employs TRBV7-8 and TRBJ2-1; a possible D gene is TRBD1 (6 bases). V was pared by 2 bases and J by 2 bases, with 7 bases between. The CDR3 is 14 residues long. Per the germline V gene, CDR1 is SGHVS and CDR2 is FQNEAQ. The CDR3 here is CASSLNRAYNEQFF. In DNA form, the CDR3 reads TGTGCCAGCAGCTTAAACAGGGCCTACAATGAGCAGTTCTTC.

The V and J genes are TRBV18 and TRBJ2-5; D possibly corresponds to TRBD2 (5 bases). Trimming removed 4 bases from V and 2 bases from J, with 14 bases in between. Germline assignment: CDR1 KGHSH and CDR2 LQKENI. The CDR3 extends over 15 amino acids. The CDR3 nucleotides read TGTGCCAGCTCACGGAGGCAGTCGGTACAAGAGACCCAGTACTTC. Encoded protein: CASSRRQSVQETQYF.

The V gene is TRBV3-1 (or the pseudogene TRBV3-2), the J gene TRBJ1-4, with D uncertain. The CDR3 has 16 residues. V gave up 4 bases and J gave up 2 bases, with 14 bases separating them. Germline CDR1 reads LGHDT; CDR2 reads YNNKEL (reference sequence). Here the CDR3 DNA reads TGTGCCAGCAGCCCGAGGCGTGGTTCGACTAATGAAAAACTGTTTTTT. Protein sequence: CASSPRRGSTNEKLFF.

The rearrangement links TRBV7-9 to TRBJ2-5; tentatively, D is TRBD2 (6 bases). Trimming shortened V by 3 bases and J by 5 bases, and 10 bases separated the two germline ends. Germline V gene sequence: CDR1 SEHNR, CDR2 FQNEAQ (reference sequence). This CDR3 has 13 amino acids. The CDR3: CASSLGTVETQYF. The DNA for the CDR3 is TGTGCCAGCAGCTTGGGGACTGTGGAGACCCAGTACTTC.

The chain is built from TRBV7-9 and TRBJ1-1; 9 bases match TRBD1. J was trimmed by 2 bases and V by 5 bases; bases with no gene match: 6. Germline V gene sequence: CDR1 SEHNR, CDR2 FQNEAQ (reference sequence). The CDR3 has 15 residues. CDR3 sequence reads: CASSGGQGTNTEAFF. Here the CDR3 DNA reads TGTGCCAGCAGCGGGGGACAGGGTACCAACACTGAAGCTTTCTTT.

The J gene is TRBJ2-3, the V gene TRBV2; possibly TRBD1 for D (6 bases). This CDR3 has 14 residues. Per germline, CDR1 SNHLY and CDR2 FYNNEI. V was cut by 7 bases and J by 4 bases, with 15 bases left in between. The CDR3 here is CASTLSGVADTQYF. DNA for the CDR3: TGTGCCAGCACATTATCAGGGGTGGCAGATACGCAGTATTTT.